This T cell receptor beta chain was sequenced for a study of blood T cell repertoires in COVID-19. The germline CDR1 and CDR2 sequences are SGDLS and YYNGEE. V lost 3 bases and J lost 4, with 16 bases in between. The CDR3 runs to 16 residues. Assay: immunoSEQ multiplex PCR; the TCRdb copy retains only in-frame clones and omits some. The sample includes 110,000 or so clones, roughly 84% seen only once; the top ten take almost 8.5%. This clone was counted only a few times. The clonotype was recovered from a woman in her 70s who had recovered from COVID-19. Sequenced: peripheral blood. The chain links TRBV9 to TRBJ1-4; D is perhaps TRBD1 (6 bases). The DNA of the CDR3 is TGTGCCAGCAGCGGCCCACAGGGAGGGGGTAATGAAAAACTGTTTTTT. As protein: CASSGPQGGGNEKLFF.